The source of this TCR beta chain is a study of T-cell reconstitution after alpha-beta-depleted transplantation in children. Whole-study results and caveats: Some patients' high day-60 TCRbeta diversity was attributed to recipient cells surviving conditioning. Expanded clones from the graft, numbering several hundred, reportedly supplied alpha-beta T cells about two months after transplant.

On this clonotype itself: Its antigen is still unknown.

Unique molecular identifiers were incorporated when the TCRbeta library was constructed. MiXCR, run by TCRdb on the PCR reads, gives a single entry per CDR3 protein. The sample carries about 980,000 distinct CDR3 sequences, about 29% recorded once. V shed 4 bases and J 5 bases; nucleotides not matched to a gene: 11. CDR1 is SNHLY and CDR2 is FYNNEI in the germline V gene. The CDR3 runs 16 residues. The sequencing here drew on PBMCs, mostly from graft donor cells, taken 360 days after TCRalphabeta/CD19-depleted stem cell transplant. This clonotype was obtained from a boy under three years old who had a stem cell transplant for SCID, so the T cells may come from the graft donor. V usage is TRBV2 and J usage is TRBJ2-5; 9 nucleotides align to TRBD1. The CDR3 here is CASSVPRTGESETQYF. CDR3 nucleotide sequence: TGTGCCAGCAGTGTCCCCCGGACAGGGGAATCGGAGACCCAGTACTTC. The whole variable domain, remainder taken from reference TRBV2 and TRBJ2-5, is EPEVTQTPSHQVTQMGQEVILRCVPISNHLYFYWYRQILGQKVEFLVSFYNNEISEKSEIFDDQFSVERPDGSNFTLKIRSTKLEDSAMYFCASSVPRTGESETQYFGPGTRLLVL.